Reported below is one TCR beta chain. Its antigen is as yet unknown. The data stem from a study of OX40 agonist ivuxolimab in advanced cancers. Study information: Patients took ivuxolimab, an agonistic anti-OX40 (CD134) antibody.

Germline V gene data show CDR1 as MNHEY and CDR2 as SVGAGI. The V and J ends lost 4 bases and 3 bases, in that order; junction bases with no gene match: 3. The CDR3 spans 14 residues. The study, taken as a whole, reports: At 0.1-3.0 mg/kg, partial responders had clonal expansion among the lowest observed.

Sequencing was performed with immunoSEQ multiplex PCR; in TCRdb, only in-frame clones are kept and a portion is missing. This table holds 70,000 to 90,000 clones, roughly nine tenths found once. The sample here was CD4+ or CD8+ T cells sorted from blood, taken in a trial of the OX40 agonist ivuxolimab. V gene TRBV6-5 combines with J gene TRBJ2-3; 8 nucleotides match TRBD1. The receptor's source is an adult with an advanced solid tumor such as melanoma, head and neck, liver or kidney cancer. The CDR3 sequence: CASSLQGGTDTQYF. For the CDR3, the DNA is TGTGCCAGCAGTTTACAGGGGGGAACAGATACGCAGTATTTT.